This TCR beta chain is drawn from a study of T-cell memory formation after mild COVID-19 (dated by TCRdb to the early 2020s). A note on the overall study: TCR sequence clusters from the two donors were largely donor specific. T-cell clones expanding and contracting after mild COVID-19 in a couple of donors were tracked by longitudinal TCRalpha and TCRbeta repertoire sequencing. The cohort was made up of two young adult volunteers, one female and one male, who were previously healthy.

V and J lose 6 bases and 5 bases, and a span of 7 bases separates them. In the germline V gene, CDR1 corresponds to SQVTM and CDR2 to ANQGSEA. The CDR3 goes from the cysteine to the phenylalanine over 11 residues. Just CDR3 DNA is preserved here, 33 bases in frame from base 1. Sequencing was carried out with an Illumina NovaSeq 6000. Using 5'RACE with constant-segment primers, TCRalpha and TCRbeta cDNA libraries were constructed, with sample barcodes and unique molecular identifiers added in the process. RNA was extracted from every sample with Trizol reagent. Libraries were amplified in two PCR steps, with a second sample barcode and Illumina TruSeq adapters added in the second step. Sequencing of the libraries was done on an Illumina NovaSeq, producing 2 x 150 bp paired-end reads. On the study's bioinformatics: Demultiplexing of reads and collapsing into UMI-guided consensus sequences were performed with migec v1.2.7. Using mixcr v2.1.11, UMI consensuses were aligned to TRA and TRB V and J templates and then assembled into clonotypes. Clonotypes were classified as expanded or contracted when called significant by both edgeR and NoisET, with noise models trained on biological replicates. For edgeR calls, the thresholds were a false discovery rate-adjusted p below 0.01 and a log2 fold-change of 1. PCA with hierarchical clustering of max-normalized trajectories of the 1000 most abundant clonotypes was used as exploratory dynamics analysis. Separately sequenced CD4+ and CD8+ repertoires were used to assign the CD4 or CD8 phenotype of responding clones. The public reads were quality trimmed at Q25 with fastp and then assembled into clones with MiXCR by TCRdb, keeping productive beta chains. Entries are consolidated by CDR3 protein sequence, retaining the most common genes and DNA. The V and J calls were determined by TCRdb, not by the authors. Recorded for this sample are under 550,000 distinct CDR3 sequences; approximately 19% of them occurred a single time. About a fifth of the sample is taken by the ten largest.

Ficoll-Paque density gradient centrifugation was the method used to isolate PBMCs. Broad study findings and their caveats: Some responding clones were found in pre-infection memory, which suggests that pre-existing cross-reactive memory T cells took part in the SARS-CoV-2 response. Only two mild cases were covered in the study, and larger cohorts including severe cases with pre-infection samples were considered necessary. SARS-CoV-2 specificity was not confirmed for the second-wave clones peaking on day 37. Contracting CD4+ clones appeared mostly in the CM and EM memory subsets, whereas CD8+ clones were enriched in EMRA. From day 15 to 85, contracting clones showed balanced CD4/CD8 phenotypes, whereas a second wave of clones that expanded from day 15 to 37 leaned towards CD4+.

As concerns this clonotype: Its antigen is not yet known. It has no much larger one-base neighbor in the sample; base qualities were not kept.

Sequencing input: PBMCs or a T cell subset sorted from them (not recorded which). The receptor chain draws on TRBV29-1 and TRBJ2-2; the D gene cannot be named for sure. This clonotype was obtained from a man younger than 35 who had mild COVID-19 (a few samples of this study predate the infection). The sample titles of this study are shuffled in the database, so cell type and time point are left out; the donor was told from shared clones. This receptor has the CDR3 CSVRRTGELFF. Here is the DNA: TGCAGCGTCAGACGGACCGGGGAGCTGTTTTTT.